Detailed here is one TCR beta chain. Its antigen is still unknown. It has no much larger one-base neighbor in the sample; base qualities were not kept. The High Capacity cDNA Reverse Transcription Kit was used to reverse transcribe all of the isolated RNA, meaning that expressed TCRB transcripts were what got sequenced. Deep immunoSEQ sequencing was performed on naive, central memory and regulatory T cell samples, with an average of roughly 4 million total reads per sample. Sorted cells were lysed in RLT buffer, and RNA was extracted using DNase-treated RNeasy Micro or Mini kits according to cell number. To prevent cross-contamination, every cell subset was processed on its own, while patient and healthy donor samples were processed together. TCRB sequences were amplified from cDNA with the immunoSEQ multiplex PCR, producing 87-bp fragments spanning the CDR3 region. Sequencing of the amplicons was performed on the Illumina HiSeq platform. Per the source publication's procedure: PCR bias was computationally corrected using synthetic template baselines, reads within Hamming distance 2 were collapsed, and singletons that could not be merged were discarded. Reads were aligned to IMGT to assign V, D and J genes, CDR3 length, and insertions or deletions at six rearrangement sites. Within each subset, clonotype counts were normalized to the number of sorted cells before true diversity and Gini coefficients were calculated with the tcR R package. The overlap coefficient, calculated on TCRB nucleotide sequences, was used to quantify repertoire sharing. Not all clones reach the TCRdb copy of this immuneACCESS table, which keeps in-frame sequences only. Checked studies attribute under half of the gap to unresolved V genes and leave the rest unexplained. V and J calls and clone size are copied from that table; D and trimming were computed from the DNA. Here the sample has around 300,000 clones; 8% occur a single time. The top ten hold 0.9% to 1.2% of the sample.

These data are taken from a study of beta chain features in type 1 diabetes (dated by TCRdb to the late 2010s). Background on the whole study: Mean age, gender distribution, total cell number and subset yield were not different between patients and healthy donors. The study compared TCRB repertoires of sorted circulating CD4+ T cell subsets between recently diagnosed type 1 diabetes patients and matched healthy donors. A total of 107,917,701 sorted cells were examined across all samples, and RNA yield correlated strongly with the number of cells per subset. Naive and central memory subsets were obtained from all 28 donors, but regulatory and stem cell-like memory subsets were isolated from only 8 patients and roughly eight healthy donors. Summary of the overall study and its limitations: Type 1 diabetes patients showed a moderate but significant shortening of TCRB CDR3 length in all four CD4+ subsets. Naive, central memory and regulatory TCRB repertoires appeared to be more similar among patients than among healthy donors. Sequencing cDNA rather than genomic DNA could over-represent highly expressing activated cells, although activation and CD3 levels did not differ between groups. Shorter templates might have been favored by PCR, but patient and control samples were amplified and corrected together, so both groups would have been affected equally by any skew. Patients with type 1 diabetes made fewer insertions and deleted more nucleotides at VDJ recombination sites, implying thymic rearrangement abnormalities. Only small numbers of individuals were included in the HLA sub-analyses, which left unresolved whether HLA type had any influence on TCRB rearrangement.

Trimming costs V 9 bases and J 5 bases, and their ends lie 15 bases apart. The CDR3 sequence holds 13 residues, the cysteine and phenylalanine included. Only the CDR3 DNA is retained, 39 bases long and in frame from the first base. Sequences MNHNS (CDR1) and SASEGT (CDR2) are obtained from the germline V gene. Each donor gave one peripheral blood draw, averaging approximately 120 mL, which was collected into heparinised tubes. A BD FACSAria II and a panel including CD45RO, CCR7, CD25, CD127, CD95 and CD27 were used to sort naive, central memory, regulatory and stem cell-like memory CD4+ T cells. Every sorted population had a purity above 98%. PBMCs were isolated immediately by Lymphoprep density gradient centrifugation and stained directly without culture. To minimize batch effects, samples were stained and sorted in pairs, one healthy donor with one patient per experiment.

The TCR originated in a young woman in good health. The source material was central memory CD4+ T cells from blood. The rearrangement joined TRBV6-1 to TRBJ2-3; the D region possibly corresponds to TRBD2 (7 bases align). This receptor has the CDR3 CASKGGALDTQYF. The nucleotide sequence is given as TGTGCCAGTAAAGGGGGGGCCCTAGATACGCAGTATTTT.